This TCR beta chain was captured in a study of blood T cell repertoires in COVID-19. The CDR3 is 15 residues long. CDR1 MNHEY and CDR2 SVGAGI come from the germline V gene. V shed 6 bases, J shed 1 base, and the junction held 8 bases outside the gene matches. Sequencing used immunoSEQ multiplex PCR; TCRdb keeps in-frame clones, though not all of them. Of under 350,000 clones listed, more than 85% are singletons. The chain employs TRBV6-5 and TRBJ1-1, with 7 positions matching TRBD1. Input material: peripheral blood. This clonotype was obtained from a man between 40 and 49 years old with acute or convalescent COVID-19. The CDR3 sequence is CASSPGTVRNTEAFF. The CDR3 nucleotides are TGTGCCAGCAGCCCCGGGACAGTTCGGAACACTGAAGCTTTCTTT.